The 29 T cell receptor beta chains reported below all come from one sample, sequenced in a study of blood T cell repertoires in COVID-19. Profiled with immunoSEQ multiplex PCR; TCRdb holds only in-frame clones, not every one. This repertoire shows 310,000 or so clones, roughly 90% found once; its top ten account for less than 2%. The sequenced material came from PBMCs or T cells enriched from blood (not recorded which). Source of these receptors: a woman aged 18-29 years with acute COVID-19.

This clone was seen only once. The V and J genes are TRBV29-1 and TRBJ2-1; 10 nucleotides agree with TRBD2. This CDR3 comprises 14 residues. With 5 bases clipped from V and 6 bases from J, the junction kept 7 bases outside the gene matches. The germline gives CDR1 SQVTM, CDR2 ANQGSEA. CDR3 coding DNA: TGCAGCGTTATGCCTAGCGGGAGCGGCAATGAGCAGTTCTTC. This gives the protein CSVMPSGSGNEQFF.

J is TRBJ2-1 and V is TRBV3-1 (or the pseudogene TRBV3-2); no clear D. The V end lost 4 bases, the J end lost 9 bases, and 10 bases lay between the germline ends. The CDR3 totals 12 residues. CDR1 and CDR2 (germline): LGHDT, YNNKEL (reference sequence). The CDR3 loop reads CASSLLGAEQFF. The CDR3 DNA sequence: TGTGCCAGCAGCCTTCTAGGTGCTGAGCAGTTCTTC.

The rearrangement links TRBV14 to TRBJ2-5, with 7 bases aligning to TRBD2. The CDR3 spans 14 residues. V gave up 3 bases and J gave up 6 bases; unmatched junction bases: 7. CDR1 is SGHDN and CDR2 is FVKESK in the germline V gene. Here the CDR3 reads CASSQGGGLKTQYF. The DNA for the CDR3 is TGTGCCAGCAGCCAGGGGGGGGGATTGAAGACCCAGTACTTC. The full variable domain, in which reference TRBV14 and TRBJ2-5 provide the parts outside the CDR3, is EAGVTQFPSHSVIEKGQTVTLRCDPISGHDNLYWYRRVMGKEIKFLLHFVKESKQDESGMPNNRFLAERTGGTYSTLKVQPAELEDSGVYFCASSQGGGLKTQYFGPGTRLLVL.

This clone has a single count. This sequence joins TRBV2 and TRBJ2-1; 12 nucleotides agree with TRBD2. Germline lookup yields CDR1 SNHLY and CDR2 FYNNEI. The CDR3 sequence is 16 residues long. The V gene end was trimmed by 3 bases and the J gene end by 7 bases; junction bases not matched to a gene: 7. CDR3 residues: CASSDRLAGAGNEQFF. The CDR3 DNA follows: TGTGCCAGCAGTGATCGACTAGCGGGAGCTGGTAATGAGCAGTTCTTC.

The chain employs TRBV25-1 and TRBJ2-5; D may be TRBD1 (6 bases). The CDR3 totals 15 residues. Between the trimmed V and J ends, which lost 3 bases and 3 bases, there was a span of 14 bases. Per germline, CDR1 MGHDK and CDR2 SYGVNS. CDR3 protein: CASSDQRGYKETQYF. The CDR3 nucleotides are TGTGCCAGCAGTGACCAAAGGGGGTACAAAGAGACCCAGTACTTC.

The chain couples TRBV6-2 or TRBV6-3 to TRBJ2-7; D not resolved. Looked up from germline, CDR1 is MNHEY and CDR2 is SVGEGT. Trimming pared 5 bases from V and 2 bases from J, leaving 4 bases between. This CDR3 contains 11 residues. CDR3 protein: CASSAPYEQYF. CDR3 in DNA: TGTGCCAGCAGTGCGCCCTACGAGCAGTACTTC.

The genes are TRBV11-2 and TRBJ1-3; D may be TRBD1 (6 bases). Trimming removed 4 bases from V and 3 bases from J, with 13 bases in between. The CDR3 extends over 15 amino acids. From germline, CDR1 is SGHAT and CDR2 FQNNGV. The CDR3 DNA sequence: TGTGCCAGCAGCTCCGGGCCAGGGGTTGGAAACACCATATATTTT. It is translated as CASSSGPGVGNTIYF.

The chain joins TRBV6-2 or TRBV6-3 to TRBJ1-2, with TRBD1 as a possible D gene (6 bases). The CDR3 contains 17 residues. Germline V gene lookup returns CDR1 MNHEY and CDR2 SVGEGT. Trimming took off 0 bases at V and 4 bases at J, with 18 bases between the two ends. The CDR3 loop reads CASSYSGAPDSGYGYTF. DNA of the CDR3: TGTGCCAGCAGTTACTCAGGCGCCCCGGACAGCGGCTATGGCTACACCTTC.

The CDR3 region has the DNA TGTGCCAGCAGCTTGGCACAGATGAACACTGAAGCTTTCTTT. Protein product: CASSLAQMNTEAFF. The chain combines TRBV5-5 with TRBJ1-1; unclear D gene. The CDR3 totals 14 residues. V was trimmed by 0 bases and J by 0 bases, leaving 6 bases between them. Germline V CDR1 and CDR2: SGHKS, YYEKEE (reference sequence).

The V and J genes are TRBV4-1 and TRBJ1-5, with 9 positions matching TRBD1. The CDR3 covers 14 residues. CDR1 and CDR2 from the germline V gene are MGHRA and YSYEKL. V trimming: 4 bases; J trimming: 7 bases; junction bases outside the gene matches: 5. The chain's CDR3 is CASSLGQGGQPQHF. The CDR3 bases are TGCGCCAGCAGCCTGGGACAGGGCGGCCAGCCCCAGCATTTT.

This chain uses TRBV7-8 with TRBJ1-5; a weak D match, TRBD1 (5 bases). CDR1 and CDR2 (germline): SGHVS, FQNEAQ. V lost 0 bases and J lost 1, with 7 bases in between. The CDR3 length is 15 residues. CDR3 nucleotide sequence: TGTGCCAGCAGCTTAGCAGGGGCGAGCAATCAGCCCCAGCATTTT. Residues: CASSLAGASNQPQHF.

The rearrangement joins TRBV5-6 to TRBJ1-2; D is possibly TRBD1 (5 bases). Germline V gives CDR1 SGHDT, CDR2 YYEEEE. Trimming shortened V by 4 bases and J by 6 bases, and 13 bases separated the two germline ends. The CDR3 runs to 13 residues. CDR3 amino acids: CASSLREGHGYTF. DNA of the CDR3: TGTGCCAGCAGCCTCAGGGAAGGGCATGGCTACACCTTC.

This chain connects TRBV2 to TRBJ1-1; 7 bases are shared with TRBD1. CDR3 length equals 13 residues. Germline CDR1 and CDR2: SNHLY and FYNNEI. The junction had 1 base not matched to a gene; V was cut back by 4 bases and J by 2 bases. This chain's CDR3 is CASSGDSNTEAFF. For the CDR3, the DNA is TGTGCCAGCAGTGGGGACAGTAACACTGAAGCTTTCTTT. The variable domain in full, completed from reference TRBV2 and TRBJ1-1, reads EPEVTQTPSHQVTQMGQEVILRCVPISNHLYFYWYRQILGQKVEFLVSFYNNEISEKSEIFDDQFSVERPDGSNFTLKIRSTKLEDSAMYFCASSGDSNTEAFFGQGTRLTVV.

CDR3 protein: CAISESGSGGPHNEQFF. CDR3 sequence (DNA): TGTGCCATCAGTGAGTCGGGGAGCGGGGGCCCCCACAATGAGCAGTTCTTC. This chain connects TRBV10-3 to TRBJ2-1, with 8 bases fitting TRBD2. Germline assignment: CDR1 ENHRY and CDR2 SYGVKD. V shed 0 bases and J 5 bases; nucleotides not matched to a gene: 9. CDR3 size: 17 residues.

The chain employs TRBV18 and TRBJ1-3; D gene unclear. Trimming pared 5 bases from V and 0 bases from J, leaving 11 bases between. This CDR3 comprises 15 residues. Germline V gene data show CDR1 as KGHSH and CDR2 as LQKENI. The CDR3 region has the DNA TGTGCCAGCTCATCAGACGGGAGCTCTGGAAACACCATATATTTT. It encodes CASSSDGSSGNTIYF.

The J gene is TRBJ1-2, the V gene TRBV5-4, with D possibly TRBD1 on 6 matching bases. The CDR3 runs to 17 residues. Germline assignment: CDR1 SGHNT and CDR2 YYREEE (reference sequence). V lost 0 bases, J lost 7 bases, and 22 bases lay in between. CDR3 in DNA: TGTGCCAGCAGCTTGGGGGGGCAAGGGCCACCAAGGAGTGGCTACACCTTC. It codes for CASSLGGQGPPRSGYTF.

CDR3 sequence reads: CASTPADSPETQYF. CDR3 nucleotide sequence: TGTGCCAGCACCCCAGCGGACAGCCCGGAGACCCAGTACTTC. The genes are TRBV7-9 and TRBJ2-5; TRBD1 might be the D (6 bases). This CDR3 region has 14 residues. The V end lost 7 bases, the J end lost 5 bases, and 17 bases lay between the germline ends. The V gene's germline CDR1 is SEHNR and CDR2 FQNEAQ (reference sequence).

V gene TRBV28 combines with J gene TRBJ2-1; 7 positions agree with TRBD2. Germline-derived CDR1 and CDR2 are MDHEN and SYDVKM. There are 14 residues in the CDR3. The junction had 7 bases not matched to a gene; V was cut back by 5 bases and J by 6 bases. CDR3 residues: CASSILGGSNEQFF. DNA of the CDR3: TGTGCCAGCAGTATCTTGGGAGGGAGCAATGAGCAGTTCTTC.

The rearrangement joins TRBV19 to TRBJ2-7, with 14 bases aligning to TRBD2. Germline V CDR1 and CDR2: LNHDA, SQIVND (reference sequence). CDR3 length equals 18 residues. The trim removed 4 bases at V and 3 bases at J, leaving 11 bases unmatched. The CDR3 sequence: CASSTLRTSGRIGYEQYF. CDR3 coding DNA: TGTGCCAGTAGTACACTAAGGACTAGCGGGAGGATAGGCTACGAGCAGTACTTC. Full variable domain (remainder filled in from reference TRBV19 and TRBJ2-7): DGGITQSPKYLFRKEGQNVTLSCEQNLNHDAMYWYRQDPGQGLRLIYYSQIVNDFQKGDIAEGYSVSREKKESFPLTVTSAQKNPTAFYLCASSTLRTSGRIGYEQYFGPGTRLTVT.

This chain connects TRBV12-3 or TRBV12-4 to TRBJ2-1; possible D gene TRBD2, 6 bases. The CDR3 runs 12 residues. Trimming stripped 6 bases from V and 8 bases from J, with 11 bases between. CDR3 amino acids: CASRRDSHEQFF. For the CDR3, the DNA is TGTGCCAGCAGAAGGGACTCTCATGAGCAGTTCTTC.

This chain uses TRBV7-9 with TRBJ1-5; D is perhaps TRBD1 (6 bases). Germline V lookup: CDR1 SEHNR, CDR2 FQNEAQ (reference sequence). Trimming took 2 bases from V and 10 from J, leaving 12 bases between them. The length of the CDR3 is 13 residues. CDR3 loop: CASSLTGSRPQHF. CDR3 in DNA: TGTGCCAGCAGCTTAACAGGGTCTCGACCCCAGCATTTT.

The chain couples TRBV5-1 to TRBJ1-1, with D uncertain. Germline V gene sequence: CDR1 SGHRS, CDR2 YFSETQ. Trimming removed 4 bases at V and 4 bases at J, with 17 bases between. This CDR3 is 15 amino acids long. As DNA, the CDR3 is TGCGCCAGCAGCCTAGGACTCATGAAATCCACTGAAGCTTTCTTT. It specifies CASSLGLMKSTEAFF.

The chain uses TRBV9 and TRBJ2-2, with TRBD2 matching over 9 bases. The CDR3 totals 17 residues. The V segment lost 3 bases and the J segment 0 bases; nucleotides outside the gene matches: 6. Germline V gene lookup returns CDR1 SGDLS and CDR2 YYNGEE. This CDR3 reads CASSESGTSSNTGELFF. CDR3 bases: TGTGCCAGCAGCGAGTCCGGGACTAGCTCGAACACCGGGGAGCTGTTTTTT. The entire variable domain, with the rest obtained from reference TRBV9 and TRBJ2-2, is as follows: DSGVTQTPKHLITATGQRVTLRCSPRSGDLSVYWYQQSLDQGLQFLIQYYNGEERAKGNILERFSAQQFPDLHSELNLSSLELGDSALYFCASSESGTSSNTGELFFGEGSRLTVL.

The CDR3: CASSVGLAGFQHEQYF. In DNA, the CDR3 is TGTGCCAGCAGCGTAGGCCTAGCGGGATTCCAGCACGAGCAGTACTTC. The chain links TRBV9 to TRBJ2-7; 9 bases line up with TRBD2. Germline assignment: CDR1 SGDLS and CDR2 YYNGEE. Germline trimming cut 0 bases from V and 5 bases from J; bases unmatched to any gene: 9. The CDR3 consists of 16 residues.

The chain has TRBV19 and TRBJ1-1, with 12 nucleotides matching TRBD1. The CDR3 has 17 residues. V shed 7 bases and J 5 bases; nucleotides not matched to a gene: 14. Germline assignment: CDR1 LNHDA and CDR2 SQIVND (reference sequence). In DNA form, the CDR3 reads TGTGCCAGTAATAAACCGGGACAGGGGGCTAGGGGGACTGAAGCTTTCTTT. Residues: CASNKPGQGARGTEAFF. The full variable domain, in which reference TRBV19 and TRBJ1-1 provide the parts outside the CDR3, is DGGITQSPKYLFRKEGQNVTLSCEQNLNHDAMYWYRQDPGQGLRLIYYSQIVNDFQKGDIAEGYSVSREKKESFPLTVTSAQKNPTAFYLCASNKPGQGARGTEAFFGQGTRLTVV.

This chain joins TRBV3-1 (or the pseudogene TRBV3-2) and TRBJ2-1, with a possible D match to TRBD2 (5 bases). The germline V gene has CDR1 LGHDT and CDR2 YNNKEL (reference sequence). The CDR3 length is 18 residues. Trimming stripped 4 bases from V and 2 bases from J, with 21 bases between. CDR3 loop: CASSPKLRTSSPYNEQFF. The CDR3 DNA sequence: TGTGCCAGCAGCCCAAAGCTACGAACTAGTTCACCCTACAATGAGCAGTTCTTC.

The chain is built from TRBV7-9 and TRBJ2-7, with 8 bases identical to TRBD2. V was pared by 6 bases and J by 1 base, with 5 bases of the junction left unmatched. Germline assignment: CDR1 SEHNR and CDR2 FQNEAQ (reference sequence). The CDR3 is 14 residues long. The CDR3 protein is CASRTGTRSYEQYF. The CDR3 DNA reads TGTGCCAGCAGAACCGGGACTAGGTCCTACGAGCAGTACTTC.

The rearrangement joins TRBV9 to TRBJ2-1; TRBD2 agrees at 7 bases. V lost 4 bases to trimming and J lost 5 bases; unmatched junction nucleotides: 9. The germline CDR1 and CDR2 sequences are SGDLS and YYNGEE. This CDR3 region has 15 residues. Here the CDR3 DNA reads TGTGCCAGCAGCCCAGCCCTAGCGGCCGACAATGAGCAGTTCTTC. Its protein product is CASSPALAADNEQFF.

V usage is TRBV4-3 and J usage is TRBJ2-7, with 10 bases fitting TRBD2. This CDR3 contains 19 residues. The germline gives CDR1 LGHNA, CDR2 YSLEER. Trimming removed 0 bases from V and 1 base from J; junction bases left unmatched: 12. CDR3 protein: CASSQDGLPSGRGSYEQYF. The CDR3 coding sequence is TGCGCCAGCAGCCAAGATGGGCTACCAAGCGGGAGGGGTTCCTACGAGCAGTACTTC.